This TCR beta chain was sequenced for a study of vaccination effects on CD4 cells after COVID-19. Study summary: CD4+ T cells specific for antigen were expanded with viral peptide pools by the ViraFEST assay before sequencing. Post-vaccine sample collection fell at a median of 72 days after the second dose.

Sequencing was performed with immunoSEQ multiplex PCR; in TCRdb, only in-frame clones are kept and a portion is missing. The profile covers some 50,000 clones, with 74% appearing a single time and 5.4% taken by the ten largest. Study results and limitations: Substantial clonal contraction characterized both infection- and vaccine-induced clones late after vaccination.

About this clone: As yet, its antigen is unknown.

This CDR3 has 13 amino acids. V was cut by 3 bases and J by 0 bases, with 3 bases left in between. Germline assignment: CDR1 KGHSH and CDR2 LQKENI. The culture ran for 10 days, and then CD4+ T cells were isolated. This individual contracted SARS-CoV-2 between March and December 2020, as verified by PCR. It was two doses of either the BNT162b2 or mRNA-1273 vaccine that participants received. IL-2 medium was substituted for half the medium on days 3 and 7. The material was CD4+ T cells from PBMCs cultured without peptide, obtained after COVID-19 vaccination. The TCR was taken from a human donor who had a prior SARS-CoV-2 infection. The rearrangement joins TRBV18 to TRBJ1-5; no reliable D call. CDR3 DNA sequence: TGTGCCAGCTCACCGGATAGCAATCAGCCCCAGCATTTT. It codes for CASSPDSNQPQHF.